This T cell receptor (beta chain) was captured by sequencing in a study of cytomegalovirus exposure and HLA in healthy donors (dated by TCRdb to 2016 to 2017). For context, the study as a whole: An earlier analysis of approximately 640 of the donors reported 250 to 300 Gb of sequence data and some 100 million unique TCR beta sequences from about 180 million T cells. Every discovery cohort repertoire had been produced on one sequencing platform. Rather than using new phenotypic data, the later analysis identified candidate immune exposures from TCR beta sequences and from how often those sequences occurred across donors. The study was designed to test whether signatures of past pathogen exposure could be identified by cataloging public T cell receptors. Of the roughly 400 genotyped donors, about 80% fell in the genetic ancestry cluster associated with self-reported Caucasian donors. An early release that covered more than 550 HLA-typed donors contained 300 to 350 gigabases of sequencing data and some 87 million unique TCR sequences. The study combined high-throughput TCR immunosequencing, statistical association of individual TCRs with disease status, and machine learning to predict cytomegalovirus infection status. Besides the first cohort of under 700 subjects, a separate validation cohort made up of around 120 different subjects was used. In a later analysis, previously published TCR beta repertoires from 666 donors were re-analyzed and high-resolution HLA genotyping was added so that TCR occurrence patterns could be studied. The T cell repertoires of 666 subjects were profiled by immunosequencing and related to cytomegalovirus serostatus. In a later genetic analysis, genome-wide SNP genotypes for about three fifths of the 666 donors were used, and that subset was treated as a discovery cohort. An earlier analysis of some 600 of the donors applied high-throughput TCR beta sequencing to assess whether each TCR beta V gene segment acted as functional or pseudogenic. The number of typed donors differed by locus: about 629-640 for A, B, C, DRB1 and DQB1; 522 for DQA1; 600 to 610 for DPA1; and around 490 for DPB1. Because of strong linkage in the cohort, four to six DR-DQ haplotypes were treated as single units for association and clustering. Among some 400 genotyped donors of the cohort, an average of about 240,000 unique TCR beta nucleotide sequences was sequenced per donor, of which about 19% were non-productive. Class I and class II HLA loci were covered by the typing at four-digit resolution. Donor age, sex, ethnicity and CMV serostatus were compiled alongside the repertoire data. Study-level results and caveats: The earlier analysis of around 600 of the donors excluded roughly 17 rarely observed V segments, including chromosome 9 orphons, because counts were too low. Because some donors lacked HLA typing at each locus, the association tests relied only on the typed subset. In this cohort, only TCR beta chains were sequenced, and detectable features were limited by the absence of alpha or paired-chain data. A later genetic analysis associated a missense DCLRE1C variant with V-gene and J-gene trimming of TCR beta chains, and an independent cohort replicated the association. Broadly in line with IMGT annotations, most TCR beta V segments showed up in productive rearrangements about 87% or about 30% of the time in an earlier analysis of several hundred of the donors. At a false discovery rate of 0.05, a later analysis linked approximately 18,000 TCR beta sequences to specific HLA alleles. Compared with the roughly 670-donor mean, donors in an Asian-associated ancestry cluster had fewer N-insertions in productive TCRs, according to a later genetic analysis. A cluster of highly shared sequence variants was judged likely to represent a technical artifact of the sequencing pipeline. For the cohort, immune exposure information was limited to CMV serostatus. The classifier was reported to diagnose cytomegalovirus status with high specificity and sensitivity in both the original and validation cohorts. In a later analysis, HLA-associated TCR beta chains were found to be more clonally expanded and to have lower generation probabilities than equally common non-associated chains. When HLA alleles, especially DR and DQ, strongly co-occurred, TCR associations were difficult to assign to individual alleles. The authors suggested that the approach could potentially be generalized to other disease states and immunological phenotypes. A further reported finding was that TCR beta sequences accurately predicted the HLA-A and HLA-B alleles for most subjects in the first cohort. Across donors, most TCR sequences were observed very rarely, whereas some public TCRs were present in many individuals. A later analysis found that TCR association rates varied across HLA loci, with DRB1 alleles showing the most associated TCRs and HLA-C alleles the fewest. The 87-base-pair reads could not distinguish some IMGT-functional V segments, including TRBV6-2 and TRBV6-3, so those segments were excluded. Correlated functional status among segregating V segments might be attributable to linkage disequilibrium, but an unknown experimental factor could not be ruled out. In a later analysis, most CMV-associated TCR beta chains were found to appear HLA-restricted, with HLA associations seemingly driven largely by CMV exposure. In the study, 150 to 200 TCR beta chains were listed as associated with cytomegalovirus. According to a later analysis, parvovirus B19, influenza, CMV and Epstein-Barr virus appeared linked to several top co-occurrence clusters. In vitro tests confirmed that three of the cytomegalovirus-associated TCR beta chains recognize cytomegalovirus antigens. Presence/absence analyses assumed roughly uniform sequencing depth across donors, an assumption that may not hold.

Receptor amplification or capture employed the immunoSEQ multiplex PCR assay. The multiplex PCR relied on a mix of 60 forward primers for TCR Vbeta segments and 13 reverse primers for TCR Jbeta segments. The CDR3 region of rearranged TCR beta genes was amplified from genomic DNA by a multiplex PCR assay. The amplified TCR beta libraries were sequenced on the Illumina HiSeq System as 87-base-pair reads. The paper's processing steps were these. A later analysis counted tens of millions of unique TCR beta chains across the 690 or so repertoires, and approximately 11 million of these chains were shared by at least two donors. Raw reads were error-corrected and collapsed into unique sequences with a nearest-neighbor algorithm that merged closely related sequences to remove PCR and sequencing errors. CDR3 sequences were aligned to IMGT reference sequences to assign V, D and J gene segments. For a sequence to be retained, a match of at least six nucleotides to both a V gene segment and a J gene segment was required. A rearrangement counted as productive if the CDR3 had no stop codons and remained in frame with V and J, and every other rearrangement counted as non-productive. CDR3 was defined according to IMGT convention as the region running from the second conserved V-encoded cysteine to the conserved J-encoded phenylalanine. Sequences without an unambiguous match to a single V gene segment were excluded from the earlier analysis of 450 to 750 of the donors. In an earlier analysis of several hundred of the donors, V segments were called functional above 56.7% productive rearrangements and were called segregating when the between-donor standard deviation exceeded 5%. To diagnose cytomegalovirus status from the catalog of TCR beta chain sequences, a statistical classification framework was built. A later analysis assigned V and J genes by comparing TCR nucleotide sequences with IMGT/GENE-DB human TR gene sequences. The TCRdist pipeline was used in a later analysis to assign CDR3 sequences and most-parsimonious VDJ recombination scenarios. In a later analysis, each TCR beta chain was defined by its CDR3 amino acid sequence together with its V-gene family, and reads without a unique V-gene family were excluded. To address suspected cross-contamination and a sequencing artifact, a later analysis removed several hundred highly shared, low-generation-probability nucleotide sequences. In a later analysis, a clonal expansion index for each public chain was calculated from normalized within-repertoire ranks of inferred template counts. In a later analysis, generation probabilities were computed with a VDJ recombination model fitted to out-of-frame rearrangements, and the resulting probabilities were checked against IGoR. Hypergeometric tests were used in a later analysis to score TCR-TCR, TCR-HLA and TCR-CMV co-occurrence, with a repertoire-size bias correction applied to the TCR pairs. False discovery rates were estimated in a later analysis by permuting HLA or CMV assignments 20 times. In a later analysis, co-occurring TCRs were grouped using DBSCAN, with TCRdist sequence similarity added in when clustering inside HLA-allele-positive subsets. Repertoires with fewer than 30,000 or more than 120,000 public chains, plus five repertoires with anomalous nucleotide sharing, were excluded from co-occurrence clustering. TCRdb carries this immuneACCESS record with in-frame sequences only. Its versions omit some clonotypes, under half of them owing to an unresolved V gene in the studies checked, with the rest unexplained. That table furnishes V, J and clone size, whereas the DNA furnished D and trimming. In all, the sample holds 130,000 to 150,000 clones, and around 73% of those were seen once. Over 1% of the sample lies in the top ten.

The germline V gene encodes CDR1 SGHRS and CDR2 YFSETQ. The CDR3 has 14 amino acids, counting the end cysteine and phenylalanine. Just CDR3 DNA is preserved here, 42 bases in frame from base 1. Trimming removed 5 bases from V and 6 bases from J, leaving 15 bases between the germline ends. Points on this clone: Its antigen specificity is not known. No much larger clone exists at a distance of one base, and base qualities are not known.

The cohort comprised fewer than 750 healthy bone marrow donors. At the time of sampling, every cohort member was nominally healthy, though immune exposures that went unrecorded were likely present. The donor tested CMV seronegative, placing the donor among the roughly 400 seronegative members of the cohort. A peripheral blood sample was provided by each donor, and peripheral blood mononuclear cells were used for TCR beta sequencing. Genomic DNA extraction from the blood cell samples was performed with the Qiagen DNeasy Blood Extraction Kit. The receptor was isolated from a woman aged 40 to 55 in good health and CMV-seronegative. The chain is encoded by TRBV5-1 joined to TRBJ2-1; D gene: possibly TRBD1, on 6 matching bases. Sequences were obtained from PBMCs. The DNA sequence reads TGCGCCAGCAGTGTGGGTCCAGGGGCCAATGAGCAGTTCTTC. Its protein reads: CASSVGPGANEQFF.